The TCR beta chain described here comes from a study of T cells in Graves' hyperthyroidism and ophthalmopathy. Study background: Peripheral blood samples were taken at initial diagnosis, prior to any treatment. Points from the study as a whole: Ophthalmopathy was model-predicted a median about 7.1 months pre-onset.

Amplified TCR beta CDR3 regions derived from RNA transcripts. During a first-round RT-PCR of the TCR CDR3, the HTBI primer set was used. Each CDR3 protein gets one entry after TCRdb re-called the multiplex PCR reads with MiXCR. The repertoire includes around 340,000 distinct CDR3 sequences, roughly 17% of them detected once, and roughly a third sits in the top ten. The sample holds many counts of this clonotype. Its antigen remains unidentified. V lost 5 bases, J lost 0 bases, and 11 bases lay in between. Germline V gives CDR1 DFQATT, CDR2 SNEGSKA (reference sequence). This CDR3 is 15 amino acids long. Over 18 months, lack of ophthalmopathy progression marked Graves' hyperthyroidism as stable.

This sequence joins TRBV20-1 and TRBJ2-6; perhaps TRBD2 as D (5 bases). The receptor comes from a man younger than 40 with Graves' hyperthyroidism. Sequencing was carried out using blood. The CDR3 nucleotides read TGCAGTGCTCCGGAGGATTTCTCTGGGGCCAACGTCCTGACTTTC. Translating gives CSAPEDFSGANVLTF.